One sample yielded the 19 T cell receptor beta chains listed below, sequenced in a study of blood T cell repertoires in COVID-19. Only in-frame clones appear in the TCRdb table, and some are missing; sequencing was by immunoSEQ multiplex PCR. Of 150,000 to 200,000 clones listed, around 82% are singletons. The sample consisted of PBMCs or T cells enriched from blood (not recorded which). Receptors originate from a man aged 35 to 55 who had recovered from COVID-19.

The V and J genes are TRBV5-4 and TRBJ1-2; unclear D gene. The V end lost 4 bases, the J end lost 8 bases, and 18 bases lay between the germline ends. This CDR3 is 14 amino acids long. Germline V CDR1 and CDR2: SGHNT, YYREEE (reference sequence). CDR3 DNA sequence: TGTGCCAGCAGCCCTGGGGAGGTTATAGGGGGCTACACCTTC. Translated, it gives CASSPGEVIGGYTF.

The rearrangement uses TRBV6-5 and TRBJ1-5, with 8 nucleotides matching TRBD1. CDR3 length: 14 amino acids. V was pared by 6 bases and J by 7 bases, with 8 bases of the junction left unmatched. CDR1 is MNHEY and CDR2 is SVGAGI in the germline V gene. CDR3 sequence (DNA): TGTGCCAGCAGATACGAGGACAGGGTCCAGCCCCAGCATTTT. It is translated as CASRYEDRVQPQHF.

V usage is TRBV10-2 and J usage is TRBJ1-2; no definite D call. The germline CDR1 and CDR2 sequences are WSHSY and SAAADI. The CDR3 consists of 14 residues. V was clipped by 3 bases and J by 2 bases, with 10 bases between them. The CDR3 region is CASSDPGSNYGYTF. In DNA, the CDR3 is TGCGCCAGCAGTGATCCAGGATCAAACTATGGCTACACCTTC.

V gene TRBV5-4 combines with J gene TRBJ1-2; D is ambiguous. Deletions cut 3 bases from V and 8 bases from J, with 17 bases between. There are 14 residues in the CDR3. Germline assignment: CDR1 SGHNT and CDR2 YYREEE (reference sequence). DNA for the CDR3: TGTGCCAGCAGCTGGCGGAGCCGCCTTGAGGGCTACACCTTC. Protein product: CASSWRSRLEGYTF.

This rearrangement joins TRBV5-1 to TRBJ1-6; D ambiguous. The germline gives CDR1 SGHRS, CDR2 YFSETQ. CDR3 length: 16 amino acids. The ends were cut back, 0 bases at V and 7 bases at J, with 14 bases in the middle. DNA of the CDR3: TGCGCCAGCAGCTTGGAGGTCCACGGAGAGAATTCACCCCTCCACTTT. Amino acids: CASSLEVHGENSPLHF. Looking up the rest from reference TRBV5-1 and TRBJ1-6 gives the full variable domain: KAGVTQTPRYLIKTRGQQVTLSCSPISGHRSVSWYQQTPGQGLQFLFEYFSETQRNKGNFPGRFSGRQFSNSRSEMNVSTLELGDSALYLCASSLEVHGENSPLHFGNGTRLTVT.

The chain recombines TRBV27 with TRBJ2-4, with 9 bases matching TRBD1. Per germline, CDR1 MNHEY and CDR2 SMNVEV (reference sequence). This CDR3 region has 14 residues. Losses at the gene ends were 4 bases for V and 7 bases for J; bases not matched to a gene: 5. The CDR3 spells CASSSGDRGNIQYF. CDR3 sequence (DNA): TGTGCCAGCAGTTCAGGAGACAGGGGGAACATTCAGTACTTC.

The chain recombines TRBV5-1 with TRBJ2-3; tentative D call: TRBD2 (5 bases). Deletions cut 2 bases from V and 1 base from J, with 17 bases between. The germline gives CDR1 SGHRS, CDR2 YFSETQ. The CDR3 is made up of 17 amino acids. The CDR3 spells CASSLTSRASGTDTQYF. The CDR3 DNA reads TGCGCCAGCAGCTTAACTTCGCGGGCGTCCGGCACAGATACGCAGTATTTT.

This chain connects TRBV7-2 to TRBJ2-1; 13 bases match TRBD2. In germline, CDR1 is SGHTA, CDR2 FQGNSA. This CDR3 is built from 19 residues. The V gene end was trimmed by 5 bases and the J gene end by 0 bases; junction bases not matched to a gene: 10. CDR3 DNA: TGTGCCAGCAGCAGGACCGGGACTAGCGGGACCCGCTCCTACAATGAGCAGTTCTTC. This codes for CASSRTGTSGTRSYNEQFF.

This clone was observed once. This sequence joins TRBV30 and TRBJ2-5, with 11 bases lining up with TRBD2. Unmatched junction bases numbered 7, after V lost 1 base and J lost 3 bases. The CDR3 runs to 16 residues. CDR1 is GTSNPN and CDR2 is SVGIG in the germline V gene (reference sequence). CDR3: CAWSGLAGGREETQYF. The CDR3 nucleotides read TGTGCCTGGAGTGGCTTAGCGGGGGGGCGGGAAGAGACCCAGTACTTC.

This chain uses TRBV24-1 with TRBJ2-2; D is uncertain. CDR1 and CDR2 from the germline V gene are KGHDR and SFDVKD. The V end lost 5 bases, the J end lost 6 bases, and 12 bases lay between the germline ends. The CDR3 runs to 14 residues. CDR3 sequence reads: CATSGSNLSGELFF. DNA for the CDR3: TGTGCCACCAGTGGGTCTAACTTGTCCGGGGAGCTGTTTTTT.

This sequence joins TRBV6-5 and TRBJ2-2; 10 positions match TRBD1. Losses at the gene ends were 3 bases for V and 7 bases for J; bases not matched to a gene: 5. There are 15 residues in the CDR3. Looked up from germline, CDR1 is MNHEY and CDR2 is SVGAGI. In DNA form, the CDR3 reads TGTGCCAGCAGTTATGGGACAGGGGCATTCGGGGAGCTGTTTTTT. Protein: CASSYGTGAFGELFF.

The chain links TRBV2 to TRBJ2-2, with D perhaps matching TRBD1 (6 bases). The ends were cut back, 5 bases at V and 6 bases at J, with 25 bases in the middle. The length of the CDR3 is 18 residues. In germline, CDR1 is SNHLY, CDR2 FYNNEI. CDR3 sequence reads: CASSLSVTVEGDAGELFF. The CDR3 nucleotides are TGTGCCAGCAGTCTTAGCGTGACAGTCGAGGGGGACGCCGGGGAGCTGTTTTTT. The whole variable domain, remainder taken from reference TRBV2 and TRBJ2-2, is EPEVTQTPSHQVTQMGQEVILRCVPISNHLYFYWYRQILGQKVEFLVSFYNNEISEKSEIFDDQFSVERPDGSNFTLKIRSTKLEDSAMYFCASSLSVTVEGDAGELFFGEGSRLTVL.

This clone showed up just once. This rearrangement joins TRBV5-1 to TRBJ2-7; possibly TRBD1 for D (5 bases). CDR1 is SGHRS and CDR2 is YFSETQ in the germline V gene. This CDR3 region has 14 residues. Trimming took off 4 bases at V and 2 bases at J, with 13 bases between the two ends. The CDR3 DNA reads as TGCGCCAGCAGCCCCGAATGGGGCGCCTACGAGCAGTACTTC. It translates to CASSPEWGAYEQYF.

This clone was counted once. The rearrangement joins TRBV11-2 to TRBJ1-1; possible D gene TRBD1, 6 bases. V was clipped by 5 bases and J by 7 bases, with 17 bases between them. The CDR3 runs to 14 residues. The germline V gene encodes CDR1 SGHAT and CDR2 FQNNGV. CDR3 region: CASSPLNGGLEAFF. In DNA, the CDR3 is TGTGCCAGCAGCCCCTTGAACGGGGGGCTTGAAGCTTTCTTT.

The CDR3 loop reads CSGGPGTEAFF. The DNA of the CDR3 is TGCAGTGGTGGCCCGGGCACTGAAGCTTTCTTT. The chain is built from TRBV20-1 and TRBJ1-1; D is unresolved. The CDR3 has 11 residues. The germline V gene encodes CDR1 DFQATT and CDR2 SNEGSKA (reference sequence). V dropped 7 bases and J dropped 4 bases, with 10 bases sitting between them.

A remark on this clone: The junction differs from germline at one of its ends, possibly a read error. This chain connects TRBV12-3 or TRBV12-4 to TRBJ1-2; weak D call: TRBD1 (6 bases). This CDR3 comprises 13 residues. CDR3 residues: CASSFRAGAGPPF. The CDR3 DNA sequence: TGTGCCAGCAGTTTTAGGGCAGGGGCGGGCCCCCCCTTC.

This clone was recorded once. V gene TRBV18 combines with J gene TRBJ1-6; no definite D call. Germline values: CDR1 KGHSH, CDR2 LQKENI. The CDR3 is 15 amino acids. Trimming removed 0 bases from V and 9 bases from J, with 12 bases in between. The CDR3 protein is CASSPPSGMASPLHF. CDR3 DNA sequence: TGTGCCAGCTCACCACCGTCGGGTATGGCTTCACCCCTCCACTTT.

The chain is built from TRBV19 and TRBJ2-3, with 9 bases aligning to TRBD2. Germline loops: CDR1 LNHDA, CDR2 SQIVND (reference sequence). Trimming at V came to 10 bases and at J to 4 bases, leaving 3 bases not matched to a gene. This CDR3 contains 12 residues. In nucleotides, the CDR3 is TGTGCCACCGCGGGGGGGCCAGATACGCAGTATTTT. This translates into CATAGGPDTQYF. The whole variable domain, filled in from reference TRBV19 and TRBJ2-3, reads DGGITQSPKYLFRKEGQNVTLSCEQNLNHDAMYWYRQDPGQGLRLIYYSQIVNDFQKGDIAEGYSVSREKKESFPLTVTSAQKNPTAFYLCATAGGPDTQYFGPGTRLTVL.

The chain combines TRBV2 with TRBJ1-1, with D maybe TRBD1 (6 bases). V gave up 4 bases and J gave up 11 bases, with 17 bases separating them. Per germline, CDR1 SNHLY and CDR2 FYNNEI. This CDR3 contains 13 residues. The CDR3 spells CASSVSWQGPAFF. In DNA form, the CDR3 reads TGTGCCAGCAGTGTCTCGTGGCAGGGGCCGGCTTTCTTT.